Below, one TCR beta chain is given with its context. These data belong to a study of shared clonotypes between healthy human individuals. Study details: The study enrolled two women and three men aged 18 to 49.

Clones were sequenced by immunoSEQ multiplex PCR, and TCRdb holds only the in-frame ones, with some missing. This sample has 2 million to 3 million clones, with roughly 92% found just once. Trimming pared 5 bases from V and 0 bases from J, leaving 9 bases between. Germline V CDR1 and CDR2: SGHRS, YFSETQ. The CDR3 contains 14 residues. The V and J genes are TRBV5-1 and TRBJ2-1; a weak D match, TRBD2 (5 bases). Sequencing input: naive CD4+ T cells sorted from blood. Subset indicated: CD45RA+ positively selected. The TCR comes from a man aged 18 to 35 in good health. The CDR3 loop is CASRRESSYNEQFF. The CDR3 DNA is TGCGCCAGCAGGAGGGAAAGCTCCTACAATGAGCAGTTCTTC.